A selection of T cell receptor beta chains follows, all from one sample in a study of shared clonotypes between healthy human individuals. Clones were read by immunoSEQ multiplex PCR, and TCRdb kept only the in-frame ones, dropping some. The data hold fewer than 1.4 million clones, with 78% observed a single time. The sequencing input was memory CD4+ T cells from PBMCs. The source is a man aged 18-30 years in good health. Some clones in this sample may be carry-over from other donors' samples. The CDR3 runs from the conserved cysteine through the conserved F or W. D genes are given only for firm matches. Size is stated for part of the rows, as once, few or many counts, or as a class when the clone is expanded.

TRBJ1-2	NA	NA	TRBV4-1	CASSQDPPPGDYGYTF	TGCGCCAGCAGCCAAGATCCCCCCCCAGGGGACTATGGCTACACCTTC
TRBJ2-7	NA	NA	TRBV7-3	CASSLSLGRGLTYEQYF	TGTGCCAGCAGCTTATCCCTGGGGAGGGGGTTGACCTACGAGCAGTACTTC
TRBJ2-1	once	NA	TRBV5-1	CASSPTYNEQFF	TGCGCCAGCAGTCCCACTTACAATGAGCAGTTCTTC
TRBJ2-7	few	NA	TRBV6-6	CASSYSKDEQYF	TGTGCCAGCAGTTACTCGAAGGACGAGCAGTACTTC
TRBJ1-2	NA	NA	TRBV5-6	CASSPRDKPNYGYTF	TGTGCCAGCAGCCCAAGAGACAAGCCAAACTATGGCTACACCTTC
TRBJ1-1	NA	NA	TRBV28	CASSEGGSLNTEAFF	TGTGCCAGCAGCGAGGGGGGCAGTCTGAACACTGAAGCTTTCTTT
TRBJ1-1	NA	NA	TRBV9	CASSVSPQVITEAFF	TGTGCCAGCAGCGTATCCCCCCAGGTGATCACTGAAGCTTTCTTT
TRBJ1-4	NA	NA	TRBV11-1	CASSDRSNEKLFF	TGTGCCAGCAGCGACCGGTCAAATGAAAAACTGTTTTTT
TRBJ2-7	NA	TRBD2	TRBV28	CASRDRASGVHSYEQYF	TGTGCCAGCAGGGATCGGGCTAGCGGGGTCCACTCCTACGAGCAGTACTTC
TRBJ2-5	NA	NA	TRBV5-6	CASSDSGNGETQYF	TGTGCCAGCAGCGACTCGGGAAACGGGGAGACCCAGTACTTC
TRBJ2-1	NA	TRBD2	TRBV5-1	CASSLVLADPNEQFF	TGCGCCAGCAGCTTGGTACTAGCGGACCCCAATGAGCAGTTCTTC
TRBJ2-2	NA	NA	TRBV14	CASSQARGTGELFF	TGTGCCAGCAGCCAAGCCCGAGGAACCGGGGAGCTGTTTTTT
TRBJ2-2	NA	NA	TRBV7-3	CASSPRPRDTGELFF	TGTGCCAGCAGCCCCCGACCGAGGGACACCGGGGAGCTGTTTTTT
TRBJ1-3	once	TRBD1	TRBV4-1	CASSQMVGGTANTIYF	TGCGCCAGCAGCCAGATGGTGGGTGGGACAGCAAACACCATATATTTT
TRBJ2-2	NA	NA	TRBV5-1	CASSSEAGELFF	TGCGCCAGCAGCTCGGAGGCCGGGGAGCTGTTTTTT
TRBJ2-7	NA	NA	TRBV14	CARAAGFHGRNPHLSYEQYF	TGTGCCAGAGCCGCGGGTTTCCACGGCAGAAACCCACACCTCTCCTACGAGCAGTACTTC
TRBJ1-5	NA	TRBD1	TRBV6-1	CASSESGRGSQPQHF	TGTGCCAGCAGTGAATCTGGCAGGGGGAGTCAGCCCCAGCATTTT
TRBJ2-1	NA	TRBD2	TRBV7-3	CASSLGASGRALNEQFF	TGTGCCAGCAGCTTAGGGGCTAGCGGGAGGGCCCTCAATGAGCAGTTCTTC
TRBJ2-1	NA	TRBD1	TRBV7-3	CASSPRTGLGNEQFF	TGTGCCAGCAGCCCTCGGACAGGGTTAGGCAATGAGCAGTTCTTC
TRBJ2-1	NA	TRBD2	TRBV11-2	CASSSLSGRARSYNEQFF	TGTGCCAGCAGCTCCCTTAGCGGGAGGGCCCGCTCCTACAATGAGCAGTTCTTC
TRBJ2-2	NA	NA	TRBV27	CASRPFSKATGELFF	TGTGCCAGCAGACCCTTTTCTAAAGCCACCGGGGAGCTGTTTTTT
TRBJ1-4	NA	TRBD1	TRBV7-9	CASSYRQGNEKLFF	TGTGCCAGCAGCTACCGACAGGGTAATGAAAAACTGTTTTTT
TRBJ2-2	few	NA	TRBV5-6	CASTQNGDPANTGELFF	TGTGCCAGCACCCAGAATGGGGACCCGGCGAACACCGGGGAGCTGTTTTTT
TRBJ1-2	NA	NA	TRBV28	CASSSTEYGYTF	TGTGCCAGCAGTTCGACAGAGTATGGCTACACCTTC
TRBJ2-1	NA	TRBD1	TRBV7-9	CASSLGTGGNSYNEQFF	TGTGCCAGCAGCTTGGGGACAGGGGGCAACTCCTACAATGAGCAGTTCTTC
TRBJ2-7	NA	TRBD1	TRBV29-1	CSAGGPFYEQYF	TGCAGCGCAGGGGGCCCGTTTTACGAGCAGTACTTC
TRBJ2-7	NA	TRBD2	TRBV7-2	CASSLARLAGGPRYEQYF	TGTGCCAGCAGCTTAGCTCGACTAGCGGGAGGGCCTCGATACGAGCAGTACTTC
TRBJ2-1	NA	NA	TRBV5-1	CASSLDEGEQFF	TGCGCCAGCAGCTTGGATGAGGGTGAGCAGTTCTTC
TRBJ2-7	few	NA	TRBV11-2	CASSPRGGPLAEQYF	TGTGCCAGCAGCCCCAGGGGGGGGCCCTTAGCCGAGCAGTACTTC